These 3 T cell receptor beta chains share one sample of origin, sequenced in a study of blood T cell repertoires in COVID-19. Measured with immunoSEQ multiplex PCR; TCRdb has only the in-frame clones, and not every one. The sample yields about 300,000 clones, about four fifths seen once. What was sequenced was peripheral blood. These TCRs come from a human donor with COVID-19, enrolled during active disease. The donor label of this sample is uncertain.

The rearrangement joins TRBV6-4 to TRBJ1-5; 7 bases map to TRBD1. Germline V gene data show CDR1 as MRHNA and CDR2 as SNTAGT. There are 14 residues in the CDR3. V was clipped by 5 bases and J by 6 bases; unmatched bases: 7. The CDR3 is CASSPDRDGQPQHF. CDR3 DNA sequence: TGTGCCAGCAGTCCTGACAGGGATGGTCAGCCCCAGCATTTT.

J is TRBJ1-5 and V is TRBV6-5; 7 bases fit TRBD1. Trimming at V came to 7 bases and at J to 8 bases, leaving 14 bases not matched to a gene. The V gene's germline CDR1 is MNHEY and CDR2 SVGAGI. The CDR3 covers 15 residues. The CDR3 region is CASTMRQGEIKPQHF. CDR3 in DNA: TGTGCCAGCACCATGAGGCAGGGGGAAATAAAGCCCCAGCATTTT.

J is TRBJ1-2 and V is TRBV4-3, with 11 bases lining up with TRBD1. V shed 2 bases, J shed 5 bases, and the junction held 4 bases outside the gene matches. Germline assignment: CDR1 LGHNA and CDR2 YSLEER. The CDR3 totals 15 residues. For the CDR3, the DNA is TGCGCCAGCAGCCAATCCGGGACAGGGGGATATGGCTACACCTTC. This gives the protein CASSQSGTGGYGYTF.